A single sample gave rise to the 7 T cell receptor beta chains below, sequenced in a study of response to subunit inactivated influenza vaccine. TCRdb re-derived calls from the RT-PCR reads in MiXCR, one entry per CDR3 protein. Of some 300,000 distinct CDR3 sequences listed, about 20% were seen once; the top ten hold 10% to 13%. Sequencing used PBMCs from blood, obtained less than 22 months after vaccination. The receptors were sampled from a man between 50 and 69 years old who received an inactivated influenza vaccine.

The gene calls are TRBV28 and TRBJ1-5, with D unresolved. V lost 10 bases to trimming and J lost 2 bases, with 9 bases between them. Germline loops: CDR1 MDHEN, CDR2 SYDVKM. The CDR3 is 12 amino acids. The CDR3 protein is CATLKGNQPQHF. Written as DNA, the CDR3 is TGTGCCACCCTTAAGGGCAATCAGCCCCAGCATTTT.

The CDR3 is CASSLFPGVGSDTQYF. CDR3 DNA: TGTGCCAGCAGCTTATTTCCGGGAGTCGGGTCAGATACGCAGTATTTT. The chain couples TRBV7-9 to TRBJ2-3, with a weak D call TRBD2 (6 bases). V lost 2 bases and J 4 bases, leaving 16 bases between the germline ends. CDR1 is SEHNR, CDR2 FQNEAQ, per germline (reference sequence). The CDR3 has 16 amino acids.

This chain joins TRBV7-2 and TRBJ2-5; unclear D gene. V was pared by 2 bases and J by 2 bases, with 6 bases between. Germline loops: CDR1 SGHTA, CDR2 FQGNSA. The CDR3 length is 13 residues. CDR3 coding DNA: TGTGCCAGCAGCTTATCCTGGCAAGAGACCCAGTACTTC. As protein: CASSLSWQETQYF.

This clonotype was seen more than once but under ten times. The rearrangement links TRBV2 to TRBJ2-7; TRBD2 is a possible D gene (5 bases). The CDR3 is 13 amino acids. The V and J ends lost 5 bases and 3 bases respectively, with 11 bases between them. The germline V gene encodes CDR1 SNHLY and CDR2 FYNNEI. The CDR3 region is CASSSTDYYEQYF. CDR3 nucleotide sequence: TGTGCCAGCAGTTCCACAGACTACTACGAGCAGTACTTC.

This clonotype occurred a few times. The chain uses TRBV20-1 and TRBJ1-2, with D unclear. Trimming removed 1 base at V and 6 bases at J, with 15 bases between. The CDR3 sequence is 14 residues long. CDR1 and CDR2 from the germline V gene are DFQATT and SNEGSKA (reference sequence). CDR3 sequence (DNA): TGCAGTGCTAGAGTTCCCCCTTTACCTCATGGCTACACCTTC. Its protein product is CSARVPPLPHGYTF.

The genes are TRBV29-1 and TRBJ1-2; 7 bases fit TRBD1. Unmatched junction bases numbered 6, after V lost 5 bases and J lost 9 bases. Germline lookup yields CDR1 SQVTM and CDR2 ANQGSEA. The CDR3 has 11 residues. The CDR3 bases are TGCAGCGTTACAGGGGAGGCTCGCTACACCTTC. As protein: CSVTGEARYTF.

J is TRBJ2-4 and V is TRBV12-3 or TRBV12-4, with 11 positions matching TRBD1. The CDR3 covers 16 residues. The junction had 10 bases not matched to a gene; V was cut back by 5 bases and J by 7 bases. Here the CDR3 reads CASSPTRDRGFNIQYF. The CDR3 DNA follows: TGTGCCAGCAGTCCAACCAGGGACAGGGGGTTTAACATTCAGTACTTC.